These 2 T cell receptor beta chains were all obtained from the same sample, sequenced in a study of T cells after posttransplantation cyclophosphamide. Data came from immunoSEQ multiplex PCR; TCRdb stores just in-frame clones and leaves some out. The sample is made up of 10,000 to 15,000 clones, none counted only once. The sequencing sample was made of PBMCs. The receptors come from a woman between 40 and 50 years old in good health, CMV-negative, and a related stem cell transplant donor.

In this sample, this clone is medium-sized (0.01 to 0.1%). The chain combines TRBV4-1 with TRBJ2-1; D remains unclear. The CDR3 length is 13 residues. Germline V lookup: CDR1 MGHRA, CDR2 YSYEKL. V lost 0 bases to trimming and J lost 7 bases, with 7 bases between them. CDR3 residues: CASSQDRVNEQFF. CDR3 nucleotides: TGCGCCAGCAGCCAAGATCGGGTAAATGAGCAGTTCTTC.

This clone appeared many times. The V and J genes are TRBV7-9 and TRBJ2-7; D call uncertain. Germline lookup yields CDR1 SEHNR and CDR2 FQNEAQ (reference sequence). This CDR3 comprises 12 residues. With 1 base removed from V and 6 bases from J, the gap between germline ends came to 7 bases. Here the CDR3 DNA reads TGTGCCAGCAGCTTAGATTTCAGCGAGCAGTACTTC. It translates to CASSLDFSEQYF.